This T cell receptor (beta chain) emerged from a study of Graves' ophthalmopathy and Graves' hyperthyroidism. This CDR3 is built from 12 residues. Per germline, CDR1 SQVTM and CDR2 ANQGSEA. J lost 10 bases, V lost 6 bases, and 7 bases had no gene match. The table lists this clonotype with many counts. Aged 18 to 65, hyperthyroidism patients had new diagnoses of under 2 months' duration. Patients with other autoimmune diseases, uncontrolled infections, pregnancy or lactation were excluded. The diagnosis combined clinical symptoms, thyroxine, TRAb, thyroid ultrasound and orbital computed tomography scans. As the template, RNA transcripts were used to amplify TCR beta CDR3 regions. HTBI primers primed a first-round RT-PCR, and a second-round multiplex PCR followed. TCRdb re-called the multiplex PCR reads through MiXCR, storing one row per CDR3 protein. Of a few hundred thousand distinct CDR3 sequences listed, less than 40% are singletons.

The sequence derives from an adult man with Graves' hyperthyroidism. The sequencing sample was made of peripheral blood or thyroid tissue (not recorded which). This chain joins TRBV29-1 and TRBJ2-1; 9 bases match TRBD1. In nucleotides, the CDR3 is TGCAGCGTATCGACAGGGGGTTGGGAGCAGTTCTTC. It yields the protein CSVSTGGWEQFF.